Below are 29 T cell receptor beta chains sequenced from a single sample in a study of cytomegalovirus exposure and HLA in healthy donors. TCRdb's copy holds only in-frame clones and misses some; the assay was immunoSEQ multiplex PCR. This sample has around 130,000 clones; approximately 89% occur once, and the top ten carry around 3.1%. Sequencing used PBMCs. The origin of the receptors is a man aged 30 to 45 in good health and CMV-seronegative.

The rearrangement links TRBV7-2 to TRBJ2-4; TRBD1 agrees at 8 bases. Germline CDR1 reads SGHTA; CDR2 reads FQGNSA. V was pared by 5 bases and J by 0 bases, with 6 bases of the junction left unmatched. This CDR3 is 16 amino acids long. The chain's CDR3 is CASSLGQGLAKNIQYF. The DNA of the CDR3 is TGTGCCAGCAGCCTCGGACAGGGTCTAGCCAAAAACATTCAGTACTTC.

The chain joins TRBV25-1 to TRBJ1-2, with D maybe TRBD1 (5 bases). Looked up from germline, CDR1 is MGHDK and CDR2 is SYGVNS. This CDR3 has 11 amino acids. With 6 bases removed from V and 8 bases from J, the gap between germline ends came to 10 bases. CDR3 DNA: TGTGCCAGCAGGGGGGGACGAGGCTACACCTTC. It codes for CASRGGRGYTF.

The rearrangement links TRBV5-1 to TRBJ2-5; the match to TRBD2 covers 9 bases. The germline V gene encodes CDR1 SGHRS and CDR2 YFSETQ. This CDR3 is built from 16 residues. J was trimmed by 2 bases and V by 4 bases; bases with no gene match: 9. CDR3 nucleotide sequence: TGCGCCAGCAGCCCCGGGCCCGCGGGGGGGCAAGAGACCCAGTACTTC. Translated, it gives CASSPGPAGGQETQYF.

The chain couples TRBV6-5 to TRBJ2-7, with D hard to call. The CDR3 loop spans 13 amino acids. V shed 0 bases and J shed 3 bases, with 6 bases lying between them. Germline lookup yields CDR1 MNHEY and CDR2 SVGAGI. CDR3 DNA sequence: TGTGCCAGCAGTTACTCGAACTTCTACGAGCAGTACTTC. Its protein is CASSYSNFYEQYF.

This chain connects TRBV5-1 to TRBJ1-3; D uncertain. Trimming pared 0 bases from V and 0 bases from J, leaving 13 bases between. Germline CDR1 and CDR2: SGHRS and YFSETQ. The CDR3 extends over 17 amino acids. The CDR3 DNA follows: TGCGCCAGCAGCTTGGCTCTGACACCGAGCTCTGGAAACACCATATATTTT. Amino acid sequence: CASSLALTPSSGNTIYF.

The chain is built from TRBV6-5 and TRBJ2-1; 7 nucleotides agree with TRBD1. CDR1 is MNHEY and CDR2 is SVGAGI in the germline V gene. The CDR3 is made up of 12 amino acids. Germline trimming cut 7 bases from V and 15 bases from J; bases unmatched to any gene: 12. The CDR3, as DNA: TGTGCCAGCACCTACGAGACAGGGCGGTTGTTCTTC. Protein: CASTYETGRLFF.

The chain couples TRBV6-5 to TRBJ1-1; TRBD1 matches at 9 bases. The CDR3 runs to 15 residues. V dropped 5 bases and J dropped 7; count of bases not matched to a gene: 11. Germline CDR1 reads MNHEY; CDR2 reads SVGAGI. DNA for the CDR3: TGTGCCAGCAGTACAGGGACAGGGCGATTTGGTGAAGCTTTCTTT. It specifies CASSTGTGRFGEAFF.

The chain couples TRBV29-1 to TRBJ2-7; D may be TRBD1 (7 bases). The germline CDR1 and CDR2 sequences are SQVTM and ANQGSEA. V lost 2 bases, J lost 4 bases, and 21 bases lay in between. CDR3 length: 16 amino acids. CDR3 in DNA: TGCAGCGTTGAATGGGGGGACGGGACAGATAATTACGAGCAGTACTTC. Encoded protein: CSVEWGDGTDNYEQYF.

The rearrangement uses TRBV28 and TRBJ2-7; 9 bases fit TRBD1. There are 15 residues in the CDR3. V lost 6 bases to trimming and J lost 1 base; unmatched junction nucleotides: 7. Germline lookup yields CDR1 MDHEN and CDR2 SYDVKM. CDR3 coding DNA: TGTGCCAGCAGGGCCGGGACAGGGATTTCCTACGAGCAGTACTTC. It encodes CASRAGTGISYEQYF.

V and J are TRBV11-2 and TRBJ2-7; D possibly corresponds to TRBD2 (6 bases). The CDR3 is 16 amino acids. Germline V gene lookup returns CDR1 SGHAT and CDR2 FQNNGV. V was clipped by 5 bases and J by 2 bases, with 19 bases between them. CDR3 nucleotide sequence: TGTGCCAGCAGCGCGAGTGGCGCGGGGATAACCTACGAGCAGTACTTC. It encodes CASSASGAGITYEQYF. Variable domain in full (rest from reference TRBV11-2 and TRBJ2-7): EAGVAQSPRYKIIEKRQSVAFWCNPISGHATLYWYQQILGQGPKLLIQFQNNGVVDDSQLPKDRFSAERLKGVDSTLKIQPAKLEDSAVYLCASSASGAGITYEQYFGPGTRLTVT.

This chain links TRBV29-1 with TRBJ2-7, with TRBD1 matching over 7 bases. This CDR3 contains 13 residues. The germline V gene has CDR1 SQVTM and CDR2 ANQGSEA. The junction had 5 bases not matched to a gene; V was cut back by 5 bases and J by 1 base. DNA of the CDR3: TGCAGCGTTACGCCGGGACAGTCCTACGAGCAGTACTTC. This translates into CSVTPGQSYEQYF.

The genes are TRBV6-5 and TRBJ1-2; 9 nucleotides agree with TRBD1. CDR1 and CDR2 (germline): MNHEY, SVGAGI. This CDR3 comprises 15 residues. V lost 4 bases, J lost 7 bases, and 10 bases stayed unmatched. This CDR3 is CASSSQRTGVPGYTF. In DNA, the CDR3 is TGTGCCAGCAGTTCCCAGAGGACAGGGGTGCCTGGCTACACCTTC.

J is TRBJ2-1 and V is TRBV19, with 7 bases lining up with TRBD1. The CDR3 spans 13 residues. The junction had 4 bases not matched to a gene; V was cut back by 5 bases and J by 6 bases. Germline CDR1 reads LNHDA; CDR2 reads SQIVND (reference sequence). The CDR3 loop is CASSFDRANEQFF. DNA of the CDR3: TGTGCCAGTAGTTTCGACAGGGCCAATGAGCAGTTCTTC.

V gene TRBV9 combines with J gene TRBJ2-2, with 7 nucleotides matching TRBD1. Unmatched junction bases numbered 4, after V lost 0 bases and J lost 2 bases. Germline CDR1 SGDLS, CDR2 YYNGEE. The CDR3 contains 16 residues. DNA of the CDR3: TGTGCCAGCAGCGTAGTCACAGGGGCCAACACCGGGGAGCTGTTTTTT. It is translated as CASSVVTGANTGELFF.

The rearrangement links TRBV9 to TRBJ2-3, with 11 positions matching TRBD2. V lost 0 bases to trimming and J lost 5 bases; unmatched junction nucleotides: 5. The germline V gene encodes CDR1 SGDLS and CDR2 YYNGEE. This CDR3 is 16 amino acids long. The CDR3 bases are TGTGCCAGCAGCGTAGCTTTTCTAGCGGGGGGAGATACGCAGTATTTT. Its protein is CASSVAFLAGGDTQYF. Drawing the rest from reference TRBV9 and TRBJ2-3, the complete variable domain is DSGVTQTPKHLITATGQRVTLRCSPRSGDLSVYWYQQSLDQGLQFLIQYYNGEERAKGNILERFSAQQFPDLHSELNLSSLELGDSALYFCASSVAFLAGGDTQYFGPGTRLTVL.

This CDR3 reads CASSPMSGRGNTEAFF. For the CDR3, the DNA is TGTGCCAGCAGTCCAATGTCCGGGAGGGGGAACACTGAAGCTTTCTTT. The J gene is TRBJ1-1, the V gene TRBV25-1, with D possibly matching TRBD1 (5 bases). Germline CDR1 MGHDK, CDR2 SYGVNS. CDR3 length equals 16 residues. The germline V and J ends were trimmed by 5 bases and 1 base, with 17 bases remaining between them.

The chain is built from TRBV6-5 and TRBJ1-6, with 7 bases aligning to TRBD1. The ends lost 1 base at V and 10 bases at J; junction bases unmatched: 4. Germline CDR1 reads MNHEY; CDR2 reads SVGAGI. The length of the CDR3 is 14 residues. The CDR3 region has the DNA TGTGCCAGCAGTTACTGGCAGGGGGAATCACCCCTCCACTTT. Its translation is CASSYWQGESPLHF.

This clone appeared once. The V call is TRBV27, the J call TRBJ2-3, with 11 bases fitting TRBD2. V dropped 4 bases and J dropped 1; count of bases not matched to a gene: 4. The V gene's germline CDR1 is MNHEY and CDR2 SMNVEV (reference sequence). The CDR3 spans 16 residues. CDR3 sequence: CASSWGGLAGTDTQYF. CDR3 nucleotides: TGTGCCAGCAGTTGGGGGGGACTAGCGGGCACAGATACGCAGTATTTT.

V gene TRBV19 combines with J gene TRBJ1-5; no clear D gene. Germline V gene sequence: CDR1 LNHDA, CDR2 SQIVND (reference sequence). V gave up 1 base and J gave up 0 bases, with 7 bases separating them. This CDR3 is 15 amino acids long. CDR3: CASSIVGVSNQPQHF. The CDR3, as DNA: TGTGCCAGTAGTATAGTCGGGGTTAGCAATCAGCCCCAGCATTTT.

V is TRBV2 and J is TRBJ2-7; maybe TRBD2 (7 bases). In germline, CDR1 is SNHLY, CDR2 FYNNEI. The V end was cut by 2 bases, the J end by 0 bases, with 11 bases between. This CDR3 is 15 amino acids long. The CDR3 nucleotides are TGTGCCAGCAGTGAATCTAGGGGGGGCTCCTACGAGCAGTACTTC. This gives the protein CASSESRGGSYEQYF.

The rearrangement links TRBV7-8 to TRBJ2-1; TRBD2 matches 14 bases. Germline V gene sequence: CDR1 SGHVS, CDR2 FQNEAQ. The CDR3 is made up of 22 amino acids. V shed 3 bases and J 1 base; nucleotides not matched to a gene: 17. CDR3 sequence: CASSLLRIGGLAGEGSYNEQFF. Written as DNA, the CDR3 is TGTGCCAGCAGCTTGTTACGTATCGGGGGACTAGCGGGGGAAGGATCCTACAATGAGCAGTTCTTC.

This chain's CDR3 is CSVEDRGNSYEQYF. The CDR3 DNA is TGCAGCGTTGAAGATAGGGGCAACTCCTACGAGCAGTACTTC. This sequence joins TRBV29-1 and TRBJ2-7; tentative D call: TRBD1 (5 bases). The CDR3 runs to 14 residues. The germline V gene encodes CDR1 SQVTM and CDR2 ANQGSEA. Between the trimmed V and J ends, which lost 0 bases and 0 bases, there was a span of 9 bases.

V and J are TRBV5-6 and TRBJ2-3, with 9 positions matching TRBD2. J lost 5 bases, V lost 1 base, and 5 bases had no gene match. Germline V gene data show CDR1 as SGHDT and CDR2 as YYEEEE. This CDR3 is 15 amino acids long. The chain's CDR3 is CASSLRAGGQDTQYF. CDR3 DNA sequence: TGTGCCAGCAGCTTGAGGGCGGGGGGGCAAGATACGCAGTATTTT.

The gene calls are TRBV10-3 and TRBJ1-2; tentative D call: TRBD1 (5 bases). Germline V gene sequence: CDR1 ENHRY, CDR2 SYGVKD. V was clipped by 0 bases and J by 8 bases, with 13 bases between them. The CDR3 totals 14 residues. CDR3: CAISESGRASGYTF. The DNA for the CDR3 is TGTGCCATCAGTGAGTCCGGCAGGGCAAGCGGCTACACCTTC.

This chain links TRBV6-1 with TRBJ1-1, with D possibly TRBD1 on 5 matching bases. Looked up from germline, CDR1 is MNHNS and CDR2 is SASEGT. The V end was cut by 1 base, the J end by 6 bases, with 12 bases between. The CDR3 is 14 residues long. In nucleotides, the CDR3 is TGTGCCAGCAGTGAAGGTAGGGGCAGGGCTGAAGCTTTCTTT. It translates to CASSEGRGRAEAFF.

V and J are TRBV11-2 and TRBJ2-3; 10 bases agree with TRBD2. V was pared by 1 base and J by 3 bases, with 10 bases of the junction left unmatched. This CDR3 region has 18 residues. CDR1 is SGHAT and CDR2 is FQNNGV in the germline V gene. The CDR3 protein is CASSLGGAAGGPTDTQYF. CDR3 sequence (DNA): TGTGCCAGCAGCTTAGGAGGAGCAGCGGGGGGGCCTACAGATACGCAGTATTTT.

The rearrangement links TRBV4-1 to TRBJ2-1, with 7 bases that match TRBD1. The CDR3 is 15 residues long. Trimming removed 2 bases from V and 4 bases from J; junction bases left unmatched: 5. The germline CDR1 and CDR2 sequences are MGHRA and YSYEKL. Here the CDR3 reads CASSQPRDRYNEQFF. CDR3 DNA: TGCGCCAGCAGCCAACCTAGGGACAGATACAATGAGCAGTTCTTC.

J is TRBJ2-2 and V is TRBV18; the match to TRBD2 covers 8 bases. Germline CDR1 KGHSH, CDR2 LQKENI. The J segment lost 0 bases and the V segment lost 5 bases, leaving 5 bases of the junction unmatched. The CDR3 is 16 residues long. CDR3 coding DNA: TGTGCCAGCTCAAAGTGGACTAGCACGAACACCGGGGAGCTGTTTTTT. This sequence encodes CASSKWTSTNTGELFF. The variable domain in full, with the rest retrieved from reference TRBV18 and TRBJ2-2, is NAGVMQNPRHLVRRRGQEARLRCSPMKGHSHVYWYRQLPEEGLKFMVYLQKENIIDESGMPKERFSAEFPKEGPSILRIQQVVRGDSAAYFCASSKWTSTNTGELFFGEGSRLTVL.

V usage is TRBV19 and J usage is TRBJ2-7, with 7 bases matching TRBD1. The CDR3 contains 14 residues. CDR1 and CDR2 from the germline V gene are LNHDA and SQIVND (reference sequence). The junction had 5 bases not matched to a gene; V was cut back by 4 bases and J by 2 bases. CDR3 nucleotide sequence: TGTGCCAGTAGTAACCTGGACAGGCCCTACGAGCAGTACTTC. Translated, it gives CASSNLDRPYEQYF.